This is a list of T cell receptor beta chains from one sample in a study of identical twins. MiXCR was run by TCRdb on the 5' RACE reads, yielding one entry per CDR3 protein. Here the sample spans about 730,000 distinct CDR3 sequences, approximately 21% being singletons. The sample was also reused in another study, on T cells expressing NK-cell markers.

Specimen: PBMCs. The receptors were sampled from a woman between 18 and 29 years old in good health. Both conserved end residues are part of each CDR3. Each record gives: D gene, J gene, clone size, V gene, CDR3 DNA, CDR3 protein. The D gene is left open where the match is weak. Clone size is not always given. Where it is, it says once, few, many or a class for expanded clones.

d_gene: TRBD1
j_gene: TRBJ2-7
abundance: many
v_gene: TRBV19
CDR3nt: TGTGCCAGTAGTTCAGGGGGACAAGCCTACGAGCAGTACTTC
CDR3aa: CASSSGGQAYEQYF

d_gene: NA
j_gene: TRBJ2-7
abundance: few
v_gene: TRBV4-2
CDR3nt: TGTGCCAGCAGCCAAAGACAGCCTTTCTACGAGCAGTACTTC
CDR3aa: CASSQRQPFYEQYF

d_gene: NA
j_gene: TRBJ1-2
abundance: few
v_gene: TRBV7-9
CDR3nt: TGTGCCAGCAGCTTAGCAGGCGATGGAGCGGGTTGCTTC
CDR3aa: CASSLAGDGAGCF

d_gene: TRBD1
j_gene: TRBJ2-1
abundance: NA
v_gene: TRBV30
CDR3nt: TGTGCCTGGACCAGGGGGCGCAGGGATGAGCAGTTCTTC
CDR3aa: CAWTRGRRDEQFF

d_gene: NA
j_gene: TRBJ1-1
abundance: NA
v_gene: TRBV3-1
CDR3nt: TGTGCCAGCAGCCAAGTTCCGGGGGGGTCTGAAGCTTTCTTT
CDR3aa: CASSQVPGGSEAFF

d_gene: TRBD1
j_gene: TRBJ2-5
abundance: few
v_gene: TRBV7-6
CDR3nt: TGTGCCAGCAGCCAGGACAGGGGGCGAAGGGAGACCCAGTACTTC
CDR3aa: CASSQDRGRRETQYF

d_gene: NA
j_gene: TRBJ2-3
abundance: few
v_gene: TRBV12-3/TRBV12-4
CDR3nt: TGTGCCAGCAGTTCGGATAAAGCGGATACGCAGTATTTT
CDR3aa: CASSSDKADTQYF

d_gene: TRBD1
j_gene: TRBJ2-7
abundance: few
v_gene: TRBV3-1
CDR3nt: TGTGCCAGCAGCCAAGATCTCCAGGGGGCACGCGAGCAGTACTTC
CDR3aa: CASSQDLQGAREQYF

d_gene: NA
j_gene: TRBJ2-1
abundance: NA
v_gene: TRBV7-2
CDR3nt: TGTGCCAGCAGCTTAGTGGCGGGACTTAGTATTCATAGTGAGCAGTTCTTC
CDR3aa: CASSLVAGLSIHSEQFF

d_gene: NA
j_gene: TRBJ2-1
abundance: NA
v_gene: TRBV6-5
CDR3nt: TGTGCCAGCAGTTACGATGAGGGTACCGGGGGTCCCTACAATGAGCAGTTCTTC
CDR3aa: CASSYDEGTGGPYNEQFF

d_gene: NA
j_gene: TRBJ1-2
abundance: NA
v_gene: TRBV12-5
CDR3nt: TGTGCTAGTGGTTTGGTACTCCCGGGACACCTCTATGGCTACACCTTC
CDR3aa: CASGLVLPGHLYGYTF

d_gene: NA
j_gene: TRBJ2-5
abundance: few
v_gene: TRBV27
CDR3nt: TGTGCCAGCAGTTTAACCCAGCGCGGTGAGACCCAGTACTTC
CDR3aa: CASSLTQRGETQYF

d_gene: NA
j_gene: TRBJ1-1
abundance: NA
v_gene: TRBV20-1
CDR3nt: TGCAGTGCTAGACCTCCTCGTGACAACACTGAAGCTTTCTTT
CDR3aa: CSARPPRDNTEAFF

d_gene: NA
j_gene: TRBJ2-3
abundance: NA
v_gene: TRBV20-1
CDR3nt: TGCAGTGCTAGGGCAGCGCTCACAGATACGCAGTATTTT
CDR3aa: CSARAALTDTQYF

d_gene: NA
j_gene: TRBJ2-1
abundance: NA
v_gene: TRBV4-3
CDR3nt: TGCGCCAGCAGCGAGTTAGCGGCTTGGGATGAGCAGTTCTTC
CDR3aa: CASSELAAWDEQFF

d_gene: NA
j_gene: TRBJ1-1
abundance: NA
v_gene: TRBV30
CDR3nt: TGTGCCTGGGGGTTAGGAGCAGGGAGGAACACTGAAGCTTTCTTT
CDR3aa: CAWGLGAGRNTEAFF

d_gene: TRBD1
j_gene: TRBJ2-5
abundance: few
v_gene: TRBV15
CDR3nt: TGTGCCACCAGCGGGACAGTCATCCAAGAGACCCAGTACTTC
CDR3aa: CATSGTVIQETQYF

d_gene: TRBD2
j_gene: TRBJ2-1
abundance: few
v_gene: TRBV9
CDR3nt: TGTGCCAGCAGCCCCCCAGCGGGGGGAACAAATGAGCAGTTCTTC
CDR3aa: CASSPPAGGTNEQFF

d_gene: TRBD1
j_gene: TRBJ2-1
abundance: few
v_gene: TRBV5-1
CDR3nt: TGCGCCAGCAGCATTACTCCGGGACAGGGGGCTTGGGAGCAGTTCTTC
CDR3aa: CASSITPGQGAWEQFF

d_gene: TRBD1
j_gene: TRBJ1-1
abundance: many
v_gene: TRBV29-1
CDR3nt: TGCAGCGCCCTGGACAGGAGCACTGAAGCTTTCTTT
CDR3aa: CSALDRSTEAFF

d_gene: TRBD2
j_gene: TRBJ2-5
abundance: few
v_gene: TRBV10-3
CDR3nt: TGTGCCATCAGTGAGTCGAAGCGGGAGGAAGAGACCCAGTACTTC
CDR3aa: CAISESKREEETQYF

d_gene: TRBD1
j_gene: TRBJ2-2
abundance: NA
v_gene: TRBV7-9
CDR3nt: TGTGCCAGCAGCCCACAGGGGGCCCCGAACACCGGGGAGCTGTTTTTT
CDR3aa: CASSPQGAPNTGELFF

d_gene: NA
j_gene: TRBJ2-1
abundance: many
v_gene: TRBV20-1
CDR3nt: TGCAGTGCTCGAGCCCCATACCACATGGGCTACAATGAGCAGTTCTTC
CDR3aa: CSARAPYHMGYNEQFF

d_gene: NA
j_gene: TRBJ2-2
abundance: NA
v_gene: TRBV7-8
CDR3nt: TGTGCCAGCAGCTTAGACCCGGGCGGACTAAACACCGGGGAGCTGTTTTTT
CDR3aa: CASSLDPGGLNTGELFF

d_gene: NA
j_gene: TRBJ2-5
abundance: NA
v_gene: TRBV4-2
CDR3nt: TGTGCCAGCAGCCAAGATGACGGACGAAGGGAGACCCAGTACTTC
CDR3aa: CASSQDDGRRETQYF

d_gene: NA
j_gene: TRBJ1-1
abundance: few
v_gene: TRBV4-3
CDR3nt: TGCGCCAGCAGCCAAGGGGGACGGAATGAAGCTTTCTTT
CDR3aa: CASSQGGRNEAFF

d_gene: TRBD1
j_gene: TRBJ1-2
abundance: few
v_gene: TRBV20-1
CDR3nt: TGCAGTGCGGGACAGGGAGGACCTTATGGCTACACCTTC
CDR3aa: CSAGQGGPYGYTF

d_gene: TRBD1
j_gene: TRBJ2-6
abundance: NA
v_gene: TRBV5-1
CDR3nt: TGCGCCAGCAGCGCCACAGGGGCCGCTTTATTCTCTGGGGCCAACGTCCTGACTTTC
CDR3aa: CASSATGAALFSGANVLTF

d_gene: TRBD1
j_gene: TRBJ2-5
abundance: NA
v_gene: TRBV3-1
CDR3nt: TGTGCCAGCAGCAACCGGGACAGGGGGGCAGAGACCCAGTACTTC
CDR3aa: CASSNRDRGAETQYF

d_gene: TRBD2
j_gene: TRBJ2-7
abundance: NA
v_gene: TRBV27
CDR3nt: TGTGCCAGCAGTTTAGATCCCGGGACTAGCGGATACGAGCAGTACTTC
CDR3aa: CASSLDPGTSGYEQYF

d_gene: NA
j_gene: TRBJ1-5
abundance: NA
v_gene: TRBV12-5
CDR3nt: TGTGCTAGTGGTTTGGAGGTTCAGCCCCAGCATTTT
CDR3aa: CASGLEVQPQHF

d_gene: TRBD2
j_gene: TRBJ2-3
abundance: once
v_gene: TRBV5-1
CDR3nt: TGCGCCAGCAGCTGGGGCCTCGGCGGGGGGCATGATACGCAGTATTTT
CDR3aa: CASSWGLGGGHDTQYF

d_gene: NA
j_gene: TRBJ2-7
abundance: many
v_gene: TRBV4-1
CDR3nt: TGCGCCAGCAGCCAAGTGCCGGACTACGAGCAGTACTTC
CDR3aa: CASSQVPDYEQYF

d_gene: TRBD1
j_gene: TRBJ2-3
abundance: NA
v_gene: TRBV24-1
CDR3nt: TGTGCCACCAGTGATTCGACAGGGGGCAAGGCAGATACGCAGTATTTT
CDR3aa: CATSDSTGGKADTQYF

d_gene: NA
j_gene: TRBJ2-5
abundance: few
v_gene: TRBV5-1
CDR3nt: TGCGCCACGCCCGAAGGGGAGACGGGGGAGACCCAGTACTTC
CDR3aa: CATPEGETGETQYF

d_gene: NA
j_gene: TRBJ2-3
abundance: NA
v_gene: TRBV5-1
CDR3nt: TGCGCCAGCCGGGTCCAAGACACAGATACGCAGTATTTT
CDR3aa: CASRVQDTDTQYF

d_gene: TRBD2
j_gene: TRBJ2-1
abundance: many
v_gene: TRBV12-3/TRBV12-4
CDR3nt: TGTGCCAGCAGGGACGGGGGGGCCGGGGATGAGCAGTTCTTC
CDR3aa: CASRDGGAGDEQFF

d_gene: NA
j_gene: TRBJ2-3
abundance: NA
v_gene: TRBV6-6
CDR3nt: TGTGCCAGCAGCAAAAGGGGTGGAGATACGCAGTATTTT
CDR3aa: CASSKRGGDTQYF

d_gene: TRBD2
j_gene: TRBJ2-1
abundance: NA
v_gene: TRBV5-1
CDR3nt: TGCGCCAGCAGCTTCGGTAGCGGGGGGTCGTCCTACAATGAGCAGTTCTTC
CDR3aa: CASSFGSGGSSYNEQFF

d_gene: NA
j_gene: TRBJ1-1
abundance: NA
v_gene: TRBV7-8
CDR3nt: TGTGCCAGCAGACCTCGACAGAACACTGAAGCTTTCTTT
CDR3aa: CASRPRQNTEAFF

d_gene: NA
j_gene: TRBJ2-1
abundance: few
v_gene: TRBV9
CDR3nt: TGTGCCAGCAGCGTAACAGTGAGCTCCTACAATGAGCAGTTCTTC
CDR3aa: CASSVTVSSYNEQFF

d_gene: NA
j_gene: TRBJ2-3
abundance: NA
v_gene: TRBV7-2
CDR3nt: TGTGCCAGCAGCTTTAGGGGAGACACAGATACGCAGTATTTT
CDR3aa: CASSFRGDTDTQYF

d_gene: NA
j_gene: TRBJ2-2
abundance: NA
v_gene: TRBV5-1
CDR3nt: TGCGCCAGCAGCTCGGCAACGAACACCGGGGAGCTGTTTTTT
CDR3aa: CASSSATNTGELFF

d_gene: NA
j_gene: TRBJ2-5
abundance: few
v_gene: TRBV29-1
CDR3nt: TGCAGCTCCCAAGGGGGAGGAGAGACCCAGTACTTC
CDR3aa: CSSQGGGETQYF

d_gene: TRBD2
j_gene: TRBJ2-1
abundance: few
v_gene: TRBV2
CDR3nt: TGTGCCAGCAGCGAGCGGGGGGTAGATAATGAGCAGTTCTTC
CDR3aa: CASSERGVDNEQFF

d_gene: NA
j_gene: TRBJ2-3
abundance: many
v_gene: TRBV7-8
CDR3nt: TGTGCCAGCAGCTCCCGGAGGTTGGGGGGGCGCACAGATACGCAGTATTTT
CDR3aa: CASSSRRLGGRTDTQYF

d_gene: NA
j_gene: TRBJ2-7
abundance: many
v_gene: TRBV12-3/TRBV12-4
CDR3nt: TGTGCCAGCAGCTTAAAAGGATCCTACGAGCAGTACTTC
CDR3aa: CASSLKGSYEQYF

d_gene: NA
j_gene: TRBJ2-7
abundance: few
v_gene: TRBV10-3
CDR3nt: TGTGCCATCAGTCAGGAGGGTCACCAGTACTTC
CDR3aa: CAISQEGHQYF

d_gene: NA
j_gene: TRBJ2-2
abundance: NA
v_gene: TRBV20-1
CDR3nt: TGCAGTGCTAGAAAAGACAGGAACACCGGGGAGCTGTTTTTT
CDR3aa: CSARKDRNTGELFF

d_gene: NA
j_gene: TRBJ2-6
abundance: NA
v_gene: TRBV12-3/TRBV12-4
CDR3nt: TGTGCCAGCAGTTCAGGGGTCCTCCTGACTTTC
CDR3aa: CASSSGVLLTF

d_gene: TRBD2
j_gene: TRBJ2-7
abundance: NA
v_gene: TRBV6-2/TRBV6-3
CDR3nt: TGTGCCAGCAAAAGACTCGGGACTAGTCGCTACGAGCAGTACTTC
CDR3aa: CASKRLGTSRYEQYF

d_gene: TRBD1
j_gene: TRBJ2-6
abundance: few
v_gene: TRBV20-1
CDR3nt: TGCAGTGCTAGCGGACAGGAGTTCTCTGGGGCCAACGTCCTGACTTTC
CDR3aa: CSASGQEFSGANVLTF

d_gene: NA
j_gene: TRBJ2-3
abundance: many
v_gene: TRBV7-2
CDR3nt: TGTGCCAGCACCCAGGGGCGTGGATCAGATACGCAGTATTTT
CDR3aa: CASTQGRGSDTQYF

d_gene: NA
j_gene: TRBJ2-7
abundance: few
v_gene: TRBV29-1
CDR3nt: TGCAGCGTTGCCAAGACAGCCTCCTACGAGCAGTACTTC
CDR3aa: CSVAKTASYEQYF

d_gene: TRBD2
j_gene: TRBJ2-1
abundance: few
v_gene: TRBV6-1
CDR3nt: TGTGCCAGCAGGGAGCGGGGTGGTCCCTACAATGAGCAGTTCTTC
CDR3aa: CASRERGGPYNEQFF